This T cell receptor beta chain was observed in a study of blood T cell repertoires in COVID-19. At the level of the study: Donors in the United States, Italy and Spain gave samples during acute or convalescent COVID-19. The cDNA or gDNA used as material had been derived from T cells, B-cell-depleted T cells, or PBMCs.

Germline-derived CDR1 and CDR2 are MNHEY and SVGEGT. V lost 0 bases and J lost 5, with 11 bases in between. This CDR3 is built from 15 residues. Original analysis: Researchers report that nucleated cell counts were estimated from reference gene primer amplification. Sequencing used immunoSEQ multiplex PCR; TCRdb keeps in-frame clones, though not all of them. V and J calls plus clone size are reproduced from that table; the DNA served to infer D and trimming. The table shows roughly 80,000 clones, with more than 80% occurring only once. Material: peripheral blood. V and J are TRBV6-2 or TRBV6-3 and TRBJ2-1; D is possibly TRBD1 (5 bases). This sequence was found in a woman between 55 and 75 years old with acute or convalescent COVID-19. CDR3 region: CASSYSGQYDNEQFF. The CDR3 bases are TGTGCCAGCAGTTACTCGGGGCAGTACGACAATGAGCAGTTCTTC.